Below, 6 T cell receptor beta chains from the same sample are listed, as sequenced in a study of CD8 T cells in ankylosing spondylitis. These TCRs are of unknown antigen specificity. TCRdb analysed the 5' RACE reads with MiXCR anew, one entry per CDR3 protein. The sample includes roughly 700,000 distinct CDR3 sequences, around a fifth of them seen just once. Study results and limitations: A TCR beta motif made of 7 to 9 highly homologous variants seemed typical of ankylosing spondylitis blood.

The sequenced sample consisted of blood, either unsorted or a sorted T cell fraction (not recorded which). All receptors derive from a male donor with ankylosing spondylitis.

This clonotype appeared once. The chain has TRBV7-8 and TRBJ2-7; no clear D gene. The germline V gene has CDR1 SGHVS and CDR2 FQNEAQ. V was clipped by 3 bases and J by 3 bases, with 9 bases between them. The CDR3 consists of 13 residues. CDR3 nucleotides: TGTGCCAGCAGCTTCAGTTACGGCTACGAGCAGTACTTC. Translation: CASSFSYGYEQYF.

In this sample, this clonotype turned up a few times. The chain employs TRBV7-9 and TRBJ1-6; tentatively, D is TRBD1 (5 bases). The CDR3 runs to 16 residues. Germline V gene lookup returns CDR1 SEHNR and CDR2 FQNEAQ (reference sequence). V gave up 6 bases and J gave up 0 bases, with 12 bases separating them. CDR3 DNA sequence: TGTGCCAGCAGGGGGGGGGAGAGCTCCTATAATTCACCCCTCCACTTT. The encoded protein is CASRGGESSYNSPLHF.

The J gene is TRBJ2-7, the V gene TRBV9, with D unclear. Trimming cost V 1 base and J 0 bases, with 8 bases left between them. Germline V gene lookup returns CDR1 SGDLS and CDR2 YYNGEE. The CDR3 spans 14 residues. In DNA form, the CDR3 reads TGTGCCAGCAGCGTATTCGGGTCCTCCTACGAGCAGTACTTC. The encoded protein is CASSVFGSSYEQYF.

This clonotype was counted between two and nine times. CDR3 DNA sequence: TGTGCCAGCAGCACGAACTTGACGGCATTCTATGGCTACACCTTC. Translated: CASSTNLTAFYGYTF. This chain connects TRBV11-3 to TRBJ1-2; no clear D. V was shortened by 5 bases and J by 4 bases, with 17 bases between the two germline ends. CDR3 length: 15 amino acids. Germline lookup yields CDR1 SGHNT and CDR2 YENEEA.

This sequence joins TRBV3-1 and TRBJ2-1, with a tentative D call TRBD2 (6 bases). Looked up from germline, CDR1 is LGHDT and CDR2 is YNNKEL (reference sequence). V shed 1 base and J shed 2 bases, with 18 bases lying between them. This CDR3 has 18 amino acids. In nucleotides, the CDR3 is TGTGCCAGCAGCCAAGGGGACTGGGGGTTGTCCACCTACAATGAGCAGTTCTTC. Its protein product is CASSQGDWGLSTYNEQFF.

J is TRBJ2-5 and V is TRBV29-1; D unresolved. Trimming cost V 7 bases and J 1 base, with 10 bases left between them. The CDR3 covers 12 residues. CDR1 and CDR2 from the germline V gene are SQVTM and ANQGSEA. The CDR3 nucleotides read TGCAGCGGATATACCCCCCAAGAGACCCAGTACTTC. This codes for CSGYTPQETQYF.